The 10 T cell receptor beta chains given below trace back to one sample, sequenced in a study of T cells in Graves' hyperthyroidism and ophthalmopathy. Authors of the study amplified TCR beta CDR3 regions from RNA transcripts. Using the HTBI primer set, a first-round RT-PCR was run on the TCR CDR3. TCRdb re-called the multiplex PCR reads through MiXCR, storing one row per CDR3 protein. The sample holds hundreds of thousands of distinct CDR3 sequences, approximately 23% seen once. Material for sequencing was blood. These receptors were taken from a woman aged 40 to 50 with Graves' ophthalmopathy.

This clonotype was recorded at least ten times. CDR3 coding DNA: TGTGCCAGCAGCCAGACAGGTCCTGGCCGAGAGGCTTTCTTT. It yields the protein CASSQTGPGREAFF. This rearrangement joins TRBV12-3 or TRBV12-4 to TRBJ1-1, with D tentatively TRBD1 (6 bases). There are 14 residues in the CDR3. Trimming stripped 6 bases from V and 11 bases from J, with 22 bases between.

At least ten counts were recorded for this clonotype. The chain has TRBV9 and TRBJ2-7; TRBD1 matches at 12 bases. The V and J ends lost 3 bases and 7 bases, in that order; junction bases with no gene match: 8. Per the germline V gene, CDR1 is SGDLS and CDR2 is YYNGEE. The CDR3 length is 15 residues. As DNA, the CDR3 is TGTGCCAGCAGCGGGCCGGGACAGGGGGCGTGGGAGCAGTACTTC. Protein sequence: CASSGPGQGAWEQYF.

There are many counts of this clonotype. The V call is TRBV15, the J call TRBJ1-5; maybe TRBD1 (5 bases). The germline gives CDR1 LNHNV, CDR2 YYDKDF (reference sequence). The ends were cut back, 2 bases at V and 9 bases at J, with 20 bases in the middle. This CDR3 is built from 16 residues. The CDR3 nucleotides read TGTGCCACCAGCAGACCTTCCGGGACCCCCGGAGGGCCCCAGCATTTT. Its protein is CATSRPSGTPGGPQHF. The whole variable domain, remainder taken from reference TRBV15 and TRBJ1-5, is DAMVIQNPRYQVTQFGKPVTLSCSQTLNHNVMYWYQQKSSQAPKLLFHYYDKDFNNEADTPDNFQSRRPNTSFCFLDIRSPGLGDTAMYLCATSRPSGTPGGPQHFGDGTRLSIL.

This clonotype was observed at least ten times. The chain is built from TRBV20-1 and TRBJ2-5, with D possibly TRBD2 on 6 matching bases. Germline assignment: CDR1 DFQATT and CDR2 SNEGSKA (reference sequence). The CDR3 length is 11 residues. Trimming left V 7 bases short and J 9 bases short, with 15 bases between. In DNA, the CDR3 is TGCAGTGTGAAAGGCGGGGAGGCCCAGTACTTC. Translation gives CSVKGGEAQYF.

This clonotype was recorded at least ten times. The genes are TRBV30 and TRBJ2-2; 7 nucleotides line up with TRBD1. V lost 3 bases to trimming and J lost 7 bases; unmatched junction nucleotides: 2. The CDR3 has 12 residues. Germline CDR1 reads GTSNPN; CDR2 reads SVGIG (reference sequence). CDR3 region: CAWSDRVGELFF. CDR3 DNA: TGTGCCTGGAGCGACAGGGTCGGGGAGCTGTTTTTT.

V is TRBV12-3 or TRBV12-4 and J is TRBJ2-7; 8 bases fit TRBD1. CDR3 length: 17 residues. J gave up 2 bases and V 5 bases, and 14 bases lay outside the gene matches. The CDR3 loop reads CASSLYLLTGATYEQYF. The CDR3 nucleotides read TGTGCCAGCAGTCTCTACCTTCTGACAGGGGCAACCTACGAGCAGTACTTC.

This clonotype has a single count. The chain couples TRBV6-1 to TRBJ2-7; TRBD2 agrees at 7 bases. The CDR3 sequence is 13 residues long. The trim removed 3 bases at V and 4 bases at J, leaving 3 bases unmatched. From germline, CDR1 is MNHNS and CDR2 SASEGT. The DNA of the CDR3 is TGTGCCAGCAGTGAGACGCGGGAGTACGAGCAGTACTTC. Translating gives CASSETREYEQYF.

The chain joins TRBV6-2 or TRBV6-3 to TRBJ1-5, with D uncertain. Looked up from germline, CDR1 is MNHEY and CDR2 is SVGEGT. The CDR3 extends over 14 amino acids. The V end was cut by 6 bases, the J end by 3 bases, with 12 bases between. CDR3 in DNA: TGTGCCAGCAGCCCCGGAGGTGTCAATCAGCCCCAGCATTTT. The encoded protein is CASSPGGVNQPQHF.

This clonotype turned up a few times. The chain carries TRBV11-2 and TRBJ1-2; D is undetermined. CDR1 is SGHAT and CDR2 is FQNNGV in the germline V gene. This CDR3 is 16 amino acids long. Between the trimmed V and J ends, which lost 0 bases and 0 bases, there was a span of 11 bases. CDR3 sequence reads: CASSLDQQITNYGYTF. As DNA, the CDR3 is TGTGCCAGCAGCTTAGATCAGCAGATCACTAACTATGGCTACACCTTC.

This clonotype was seen at least ten times. This chain links TRBV24-1 with TRBJ1-2, with D perhaps matching TRBD1 (6 bases). CDR1 KGHDR and CDR2 SFDVKD come from the germline V gene. Trimming left V 4 bases short and J 4 bases short, with 9 bases between. CDR3 length equals 13 residues. This CDR3 is CATSDRDTYGYTF. The CDR3 DNA sequence: TGTGCCACCAGTGACAGGGACACCTATGGCTACACCTTC.